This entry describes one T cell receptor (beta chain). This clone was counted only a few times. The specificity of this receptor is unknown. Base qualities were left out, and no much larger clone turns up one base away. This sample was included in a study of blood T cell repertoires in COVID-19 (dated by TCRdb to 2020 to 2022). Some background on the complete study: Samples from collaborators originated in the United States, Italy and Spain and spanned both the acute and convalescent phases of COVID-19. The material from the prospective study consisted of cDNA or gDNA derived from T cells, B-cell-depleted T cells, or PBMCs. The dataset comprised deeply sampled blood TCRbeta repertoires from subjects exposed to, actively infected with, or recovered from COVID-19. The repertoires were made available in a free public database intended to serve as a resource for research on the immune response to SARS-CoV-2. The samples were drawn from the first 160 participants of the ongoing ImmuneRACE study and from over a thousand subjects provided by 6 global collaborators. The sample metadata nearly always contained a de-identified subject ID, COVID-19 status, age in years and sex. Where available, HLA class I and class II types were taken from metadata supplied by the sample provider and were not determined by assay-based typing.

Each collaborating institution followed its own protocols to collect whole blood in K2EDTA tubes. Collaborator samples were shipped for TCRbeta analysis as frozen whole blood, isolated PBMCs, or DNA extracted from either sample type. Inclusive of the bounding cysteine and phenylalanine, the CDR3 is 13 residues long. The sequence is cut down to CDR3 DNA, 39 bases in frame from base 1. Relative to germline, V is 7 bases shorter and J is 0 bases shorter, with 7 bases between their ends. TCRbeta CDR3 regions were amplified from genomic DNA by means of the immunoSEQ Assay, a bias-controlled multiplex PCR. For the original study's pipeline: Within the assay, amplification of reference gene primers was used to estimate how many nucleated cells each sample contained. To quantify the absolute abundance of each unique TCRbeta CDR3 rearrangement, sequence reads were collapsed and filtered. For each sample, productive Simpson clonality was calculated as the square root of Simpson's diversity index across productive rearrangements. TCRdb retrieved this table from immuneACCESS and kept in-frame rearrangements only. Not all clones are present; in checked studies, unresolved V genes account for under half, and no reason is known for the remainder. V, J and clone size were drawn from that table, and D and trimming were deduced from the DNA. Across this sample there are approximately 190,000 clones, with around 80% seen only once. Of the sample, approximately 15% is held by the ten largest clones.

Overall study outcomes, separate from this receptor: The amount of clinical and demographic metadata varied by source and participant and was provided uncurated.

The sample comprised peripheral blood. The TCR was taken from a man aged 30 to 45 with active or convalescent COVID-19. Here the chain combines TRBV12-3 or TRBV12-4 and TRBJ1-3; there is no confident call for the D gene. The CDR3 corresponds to CASTLSSGNTIYF. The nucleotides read TGTGCCAGCACCCTGAGCTCTGGAAACACCATATATTTT.